One and the same sample provided the 20 T cell receptor beta chains below, sequenced in a study of PD-1 blockade in classical Hodgkin lymphoma. The time point denotes: cycle 4 day 1 (C4D1), after more than five weeks of nivolumab. In every patient, relapse followed autologous stem cell transplantation, while exposure to brentuximab vedotin differed. Investigators isolated CD4+ T cells from thawed PBMCs through magnetic negative selection. Generated by immunoSEQ multiplex PCR, the TCRdb table keeps only in-frame clones and is missing some. The top ten clones hold approximately 2% of a sample with some 19,000 clones, roughly 75% of them seen once. Sequenced material: CD4+ T cells from blood, taken before the fourth cycle of nivolumab. The receptor set was obtained from a human donor with classical Hodgkin lymphoma.

This chain joins TRBV19 and TRBJ1-1, with D uncertain. V was cut by 4 bases and J by 1 base, with 10 bases left in between. This CDR3 contains 14 residues. Germline CDR1 is LNHDA and CDR2 is SQIVND (reference sequence). CDR3 in amino acids: CASSKAETNTEAFF. Here the CDR3 DNA reads TGTGCCAGTAGTAAAGCAGAAACGAACACTGAAGCTTTCTTT.

V and J are TRBV7-6 and TRBJ2-1, with 7 bases that match TRBD1. The V gene end was trimmed by 2 bases and the J gene end by 11 bases; junction bases not matched to a gene: 12. Germline CDR1 is SGHVS and CDR2 is FNYEAQ. The CDR3 length is 15 residues. The CDR3 protein is CASSLIAATGVQQFF. The CDR3 DNA sequence: TGTGCCAGCAGCTTAATTGCGGCCACAGGGGTTCAGCAGTTCTTC. Using reference TRBV7-6 and TRBJ2-1 for the parts outside the CDR3, the full variable domain is GAGVSQSPRYKVTKRGQDVALRCDPISGHVSLYWYRQALGQGPEFLTYFNYEAQQDKSGLPNDRFSAERPEGSISTLTIQRTEQRDSAMYRCASSLIAATGVQQFFGPGTRLTVL.

The sample holds a few counts of this clone. The J gene is TRBJ1-4, the V gene TRBV5-4; tentatively, D is TRBD1 (5 bases). Trimming pared 4 bases from V and 6 bases from J, leaving 16 bases between. Germline CDR1 is SGHNT and CDR2 is YYREEE (reference sequence). The CDR3 contains 15 residues. The CDR3 DNA reads as TGTGCCAGCAGCCGGGCGGGGCCCGGAGATGAAAAACTGTTTTTT. Translation gives CASSRAGPGDEKLFF.

This chain connects TRBV7-9 to TRBJ1-4; 12 nucleotides match TRBD1. This CDR3 has 15 amino acids. Germline-derived CDR1 and CDR2 are SEHNR and FQNEAQ (reference sequence). Trimming cost V 5 bases and J 8 bases; bases outside gene matches: 6. The CDR3 region is CASSARDRGQEKLFF. The CDR3 bases are TGTGCCAGCAGCGCCCGGGACAGGGGGCAAGAAAAACTGTTTTTT.

The chain links TRBV30 to TRBJ2-5; D perhaps matches TRBD1 (7 bases). Trimming cost V 3 bases and J 2 bases, with 10 bases left between them. The CDR3 runs 13 residues. Germline V gives CDR1 GTSNPN, CDR2 SVGIG (reference sequence). In nucleotides, the CDR3 is TGTGCCTGGAGCCCAGGGGGGCAAGAGACCCAGTACTTC. Translating gives CAWSPGGQETQYF.

The CDR3 loop is CAWSFQGNQPQHF. The DNA for the CDR3 is TGTGCCTGGAGTTTCCAGGGAAATCAGCCCCAGCATTTT. The chain links TRBV30 to TRBJ1-5; D is perhaps TRBD1 (5 bases). CDR1 and CDR2 from the germline V gene are GTSNPN and SVGIG (reference sequence). V shed 2 bases and J shed 4 bases, with 9 bases lying between them. This CDR3 spans 13 amino acids. The full variable domain, its missing parts supplied by reference TRBV30 and TRBJ1-5, is SQTIHQWPATLVQPVGSPLSLECTVEGTSNPNLYWYRQAAGRGLQLLFYSVGIGQISSEVPQNLSASRPQDRQFILSSKKLLLSDSGFYLCAWSFQGNQPQHFGDGTRLSIL.

Written as DNA, the CDR3 is TGTGCCAGCAGTGAATGGCGGGGAAGAAACAATGAGCAGTTCTTC. The encoded protein is CASSEWRGRNNEQFF. This sequence joins TRBV2 and TRBJ2-1, with D tentatively TRBD2 (6 bases). V shed 2 bases and J shed 5 bases, with 13 bases lying between them. The CDR3 has 15 residues. CDR1 and CDR2 from the germline V gene are SNHLY and FYNNEI.

The J gene is TRBJ1-1, the V gene TRBV5-1; weak D call: TRBD1 (6 bases). Germline V gives CDR1 SGHRS, CDR2 YFSETQ. The V end lost 2 bases, the J end lost 0 bases, and 8 bases lay between the germline ends. The CDR3 is 14 amino acids. The CDR3 is CASSFAGVNTEAFF. The CDR3 DNA reads as TGCGCCAGCAGCTTTGCAGGGGTGAACACTGAAGCTTTCTTT.

This chain uses TRBV9 with TRBJ2-3; possibly TRBD1 for D (6 bases). CDR3 length equals 16 residues. CDR1 and CDR2 from the germline V gene are SGDLS and YYNGEE. V shed 0 bases and J shed 2 bases, with 13 bases lying between them. CDR3: CASSVAQGIVTDTQYF. CDR3 DNA: TGTGCCAGCAGCGTAGCTCAGGGGATTGTCACAGATACGCAGTATTTT.

The chain combines TRBV6-6 with TRBJ1-6; the D gene is possibly TRBD1 (5 bases). This CDR3 contains 15 residues. Trimming left V 0 bases short and J 7 bases short, with 10 bases between. The V gene's germline CDR1 is MNHNY and CDR2 SVGAGI (reference sequence). The CDR3: CASSYSRGTNSPLHF. CDR3 nucleotide sequence: TGTGCCAGCAGTTACTCGAGAGGGACCAATTCACCCCTCCACTTT.

The chain joins TRBV9 to TRBJ2-7; TRBD1 aligns across 9 bases. J was trimmed by 9 bases and V by 3 bases; bases with no gene match: 13. Germline V gives CDR1 SGDLS, CDR2 YYNGEE. The CDR3 extends over 15 amino acids. The CDR3 DNA reads TGTGCCAGCAGCGCAGACCGGGACAGGGCTGAAGGGCAGTACTTC. This sequence encodes CASSADRDRAEGQYF.

The rearrangement links TRBV5-1 to TRBJ2-1; the match to TRBD2 covers 7 bases. Germline CDR1 SGHRS, CDR2 YFSETQ. The junction had 6 bases not matched to a gene; V was cut back by 4 bases and J by 2 bases. The CDR3 totals 15 residues. The CDR3 spells CASSPGGEPYNEQFF. The CDR3 nucleotides read TGCGCCAGCAGCCCTGGGGGGGAGCCCTACAATGAGCAGTTCTTC.

The chain joins TRBV18 to TRBJ2-1; 8 bases agree with TRBD1. Germline V gives CDR1 KGHSH, CDR2 LQKENI. V trimming: 6 bases; J trimming: 6 bases; junction bases outside the gene matches: 7. This CDR3 has 14 amino acids. The CDR3 nucleotides read TGTGCCAGCTCCCGACAGGGGAATTTCAATGAGCAGTTCTTC. The encoded protein is CASSRQGNFNEQFF.

Notes on this clone: One end of the junction fails to match germline, which may point to a read error. V usage is TRBV5-4 and J usage is TRBJ2-7, with 8 bases fitting TRBD2. The CDR3 runs to 15 residues. CDR1 and CDR2 (germline): SGHNT, YYREEE (reference sequence). The CDR3 reads CASSWPREGGDEQYF. CDR3 coding DNA: TGCGCCAGCAGCTGGCCCCGGGAGGGTGGCGACGAGCAGTACTTC.

This chain links TRBV19 with TRBJ2-2, with a weak D call TRBD2 (5 bases). Trimming took off 7 bases at V and 3 bases at J, with 12 bases between the two ends. This CDR3 is built from 14 residues. The germline V gene encodes CDR1 LNHDA and CDR2 SQIVND (reference sequence). The CDR3 loop is CASNRGTDTGELFF. CDR3 nucleotide sequence: TGTGCCAGTAATCGGGGTACGGACACCGGGGAGCTGTTTTTT.

The J gene is TRBJ1-6, the V gene TRBV19; D remains ambiguous. Germline-derived CDR1 and CDR2 are LNHDA and SQIVND (reference sequence). V was clipped by 7 bases and J by 0 bases, with 10 bases between them. The CDR3 loop spans 15 amino acids. CDR3: CASTGRSSYNSPLHF. DNA for the CDR3: TGTGCCAGTACCGGGCGGAGCTCCTATAATTCACCCCTCCACTTT.

The genes are TRBV28 and TRBJ1-4, with 7 bases matching TRBD1. Germline CDR1 MDHEN, CDR2 SYDVKM. Losses at the gene ends were 6 bases for V and 7 bases for J; bases not matched to a gene: 8. This CDR3 spans 14 amino acids. The CDR3 DNA follows: TGTGCCAGCAGGAGACAGGGAGGTATTGAAAAACTGTTTTTT. Its translation is CASRRQGGIEKLFF.

V usage is TRBV28 and J usage is TRBJ1-1; TRBD1 matches at 9 bases. With 11 bases clipped from V and 3 bases from J, the junction kept 13 bases outside the gene matches. The CDR3 covers 15 residues. Germline V gives CDR1 MDHEN, CDR2 SYDVKM. The CDR3 sequence: CACTTGGAGDTEAFF. CDR3 DNA sequence: TGTGCCTGTACCACAGGGGGCGCAGGGGACACTGAAGCTTTCTTT.

The V gene is TRBV4-3, the J gene TRBJ1-4, with 9 bases fitting TRBD1. Germline-derived CDR1 and CDR2 are LGHNA and YSLEER. The CDR3 is 16 amino acids. J gave up 7 bases and V 0 bases, and 6 bases lay outside the gene matches. CDR3 sequence (DNA): TGCGCCAGCAGCCAAGATGCGGGACAGGGTCGTGAAAAACTGTTTTTT. This sequence encodes CASSQDAGQGREKLFF.

V gene TRBV27 combines with J gene TRBJ2-7; 8 bases are a match to TRBD1. Germline values: CDR1 MNHEY, CDR2 SMNVEV (reference sequence). The CDR3 covers 22 residues. The V gene end was trimmed by 0 bases and the J gene end by 3 bases; junction bases not matched to a gene: 25. CDR3 nucleotide sequence: TGTGCCAGCAGTTTATCCACCGGGACAGGTCTGTCGGGGACGCCGTACAACTACGAGCAGTACTTC. Encoded protein: CASSLSTGTGLSGTPYNYEQYF.